The table lists the clone carrying this T cell receptor (beta chain) with many counts. As yet, its antigen is unknown. The sample comes from a study of early T cells in non-severe SARS-CoV-2 infection. The study's findings and limits: Matching with VDJdb favored anti-spike CD8 responses (missing private and CD4 specificities).

V was cut by 1 base and J by 8 bases, with 8 bases left in between. The CDR3 loop spans 12 amino acids. Germline V gives CDR1 SGHTA, CDR2 FQGNSA. Unique molecular identifiers (one per individual cDNA molecule) were attached. TCRdb used MiXCR to reprocess the 5' RACE reads, holding one entry per CDR3 protein. The sample has 86,000 or so distinct CDR3 sequences; 5.5% to 7.5% are singletons. This rearrangement joins TRBV7-2 to TRBJ1-2; D not certain. Sequencing input: whole blood. The sequence derives from an adult who was a healthcare worker with PCR-confirmed SARS-CoV-2 infection or an uninfected control (not recorded which). The DNA for the CDR3 is TGTGCCAGCAGCTTAGTGTCCGGGGGCTACACCTTC. Translated, it gives CASSLVSGGYTF.